These T cell receptor beta chains were read from a single sample in a study of blood T cell repertoires in COVID-19. Assay used: immunoSEQ multiplex PCR; TCRdb lists only in-frame clones, some missing. The table has 120,000 or so clones, about 74% seen once. The sequenced sample was peripheral blood. The receptors originated from a human donor in a cohort sampled during active COVID-19. CDR3s include the opening cysteine and the closing phenylalanine or tryptophan. A D gene is named only where the DNA matches it firmly. For some rows the clone size is stated as once, few or many, or as a class when expanded; others skip it.

d_gene	abundance	v_gene	j_gene	CDR3aa	CDR3nt
-	few	TRBV5-1	TRBJ1-2	CASSNLSGGYTF	TGCGCCAGCAGCAATCTTTCCGGGGGCTACACCTTC
-	once	TRBV27	TRBJ2-5	CASSLVGPRGTQYF	TGTGCCAGCAGTTTAGTGGGCCCCCGGGGGACCCAGTACTTC
-	-	TRBV29-1	TRBJ2-1	CSVEVQGSQFF	TGCAGCGTTGAAGTTCAGGGGTCGCAGTTCTTC
TRBD2	-	TRBV4-2	TRBJ2-7	CASSQETSGVYEQYF	TGTGCCAGCAGCCAAGAAACTAGCGGAGTCTACGAGCAGTACTTC
TRBD1	few	TRBV15	TRBJ1-5	CASSGTDSNQPQHF	TGTGCCAGTTCCGGGACAGACAGCAATCAGCCCCAGCATTTT
TRBD1	-	TRBV19	TRBJ2-7	CASSSGTGVGGEQYF	TGTGCCAGTAGTTCCGGGACAGGGGTGGGAGGTGAGCAGTACTTC
-	few	TRBV27	TRBJ1-6	CASSLEAGFTSPLHF	TGTGCCAGCAGCCTCGAAGCAGGGTTTACCTCACCCCTCCACTTT
TRBD1	-	TRBV6-5	TRBJ2-7	CASQGQVGLEQYF	TGTGCCAGCCAAGGACAGGTTGGTTTGGAGCAGTACTTC
TRBD1	-	TRBV29-1	TRBJ2-7	CSVEDPGQGRSYEQYF	TGCAGCGTTGAAGATCCCGGACAGGGTCGGTCCTACGAGCAGTACTTC
-	-	TRBV27	TRBJ1-5	CASSLSTYSNQPQHF	TGTGCCAGCAGTTTGTCCACCTATAGCAATCAGCCCCAGCATTTT
TRBD1	few	TRBV27	TRBJ2-7	CASSLSRGLGEQYF	TGTGCCAGCAGTTTATCCAGGGGGCTCGGCGAGCAGTACTTC
-	-	TRBV30	TRBJ2-7	CAWRARAGPYEQYF	TGTGCCTGGAGGGCTCGGGCAGGGCCCTACGAGCAGTACTTC
TRBD1	-	TRBV18	TRBJ1-1	CASSATGGNTEAFF	TGTGCCAGCTCTGCAACAGGGGGAAACACTGAAGCTTTCTTT
-	-	TRBV28	TRBJ2-7	CASRRLGVSEQYF	TGTGCCAGCAGACGCCTGGGAGTATCCGAGCAGTACTTC
TRBD1	-	TRBV6-1	TRBJ1-5	CASSEAHPKGAF	TGTGCCAGCAGTGAAGCGCATCCCAAGGGGGCATTT
-	-	TRBV5-1	TRBJ1-1	CASSNRPEMNTEAFF	TGCGCCAGCAGCAACCGCCCCGAGATGAACACTGAAGCTTTCTTT
-	-	TRBV19	TRBJ1-5	CASSIKDTLEGQPQHF	TGTGCCAGTAGTATTAAGGACACCCTAGAAGGGCAGCCCCAGCATTTT
-	-	TRBV10-2	TRBJ2-7	CASSPDSQHYF	TGCGCCAGCAGCCCTGACAGTCAGCACTACTTC
-	-	TRBV15	TRBJ1-3	CATSRDRSGHTIYF	TGTGCCACCAGCAGAGATCGGAGCGGACACACCATATATTTT
-	-	TRBV19	TRBJ1-5	CASRRGEGNQPQHF	TGTGCCAGTCGCCGGGGGGAGGGCAATCAGCCCCAGCATTTT
-	-	TRBV27	TRBJ2-7	CASSFDSRYEQYF	TGTGCCAGCAGTTTCGACAGCCGCTACGAGCAGTACTTC
-	-	TRBV7-2	TRBJ2-7	CASSPPNTYEQYF	TGTGCCAGCAGCCCTCCGAATACTTACGAGCAGTACTTC
-	-	TRBV7-3	TRBJ2-7	CASSPSATGYREQYF	TGTGCCAGCAGCCCTAGCGCGACAGGGTATCGCGAGCAGTACTTC
TRBD1	-	TRBV4-1	TRBJ2-7	CASSQQSEGQGSYEQYF	TGCGCCAGCAGCCAACAATCAGAGGGACAGGGTTCCTACGAGCAGTACTTC
TRBD1	few	TRBV19	TRBJ1-6	CASQTGFGNSPLHF	TGTGCCAGCCAGACAGGGTTCGGTAATTCACCCCTCCACTTT
TRBD1	-	TRBV4-1	TRBJ1-2	CASSPDRANPYGYTF	TGCGCCAGCAGCCCCGACAGGGCCAATCCGTATGGCTACACCTTC
TRBD2	-	TRBV18	TRBJ2-1	CASSPAGTSGYNEQFF	TGTGCCAGCTCACCAGCCGGGACTAGCGGTTACAATGAGCAGTTCTTC
TRBD1	-	TRBV12-3/TRBV12-4	TRBJ2-7	CASTGQVVSEQYF	TGTGCCAGCACCGGACAGGTTGTGAGCGAGCAGTACTTC
TRBD1	-	TRBV19	TRBJ1-1	CASSRDRIVKNTEAFF	TGTGCCAGTTCCCGGGACAGAATCGTCAAGAACACTGAAGCTTTCTTT
TRBD2	-	TRBV7-9	TRBJ2-7	CASSSTSGASYEQYF	TGTGCCAGCAGCTCAACTAGCGGGGCTTCCTACGAGCAGTACTTC